This TCR beta chain stems from a study of graft-versus-host responses after intestinal transplantation. Whole-study context: As for transplant type, recipients had multivisceral, liver-intestinal, or isolated intestinal grafts. After anti-thymocyte globulin induction, recipients took tacrolimus and steroids for about 3 years. Findings of the study overall: GvH clones were found in recipient marrow; some appeared first in ileum or blood.

Here immunoSEQ multiplex PCR was the method, and the copy in TCRdb shows in-frame clones only, minus some. The sample records some 110,000 clones, just over 90% being singletons. On this clone: Its cognate antigen is unknown.

The length of the CDR3 is 13 residues. The germline V gene has CDR1 SNHLY and CDR2 FYNNEI. V was cut by 6 bases and J by 1 base, with 9 bases left in between. The chain carries TRBV2 and TRBJ1-1; D may be TRBD1 (5 bases). The source material was unstimulated CD4+ T cells sorted from spleen or lymph node cells, sampled before transplant. The clonotype was recovered from a human donor who was the organ donor for an intestinal transplant. CDR3 DNA sequence: TGTGCCAGCAGCGCCCAGGGGAACACTGAAGCTTTCTTT. It encodes CASSAQGNTEAFF.